This T cell receptor (beta chain) is drawn from a study of blood T cell repertoires in COVID-19. Study-level background: The United States, Italy and Spain were the sources of the acute and convalescent COVID-19 samples.

Followed longitudinally, the Seattle patients had been enrolled during active infection. V lost 0 bases to trimming and J lost 6 bases; unmatched junction nucleotides: 8. CDR3 size: 16 residues. The V gene's germline CDR1 is WSHSY and CDR2 SAAADI. In the authors' methods: Amplification from reference gene primers served as the basis for estimated nucleated cell counts. The assay was immunoSEQ multiplex PCR, and TCRdb's table has in-frame clones only and misses some. V, J and clone size are those of that table, while D and trimming were read from the DNA. The data show 450,000 or so clones, with 89% seen just once and 0.8% to 0.9% held by the top ten. Only a few counts were recorded for this clone.

The origin of this receptor is a man aged 18 to 35 with COVID-19, enrolled during active disease. The sample comprised peripheral blood. The chain combines TRBV10-2 with TRBJ2-5; 9 bases match TRBD2. CDR3 protein: CASSESRRGGHQTQYF. The CDR3 nucleotides read TGCGCCAGCAGTGAGTCTCGGCGGGGGGGCCATCAGACCCAGTACTTC.